The 19 T cell receptor beta chains presented below share a single source sample, sequenced in a study of T cell responses to AZD1222 COVID-19 vaccine. Produced via immunoSEQ multiplex PCR; TCRdb's table is partial and in-frame only. Of approximately 82,000 clones listed, around nine tenths are singletons. The specimen was peripheral blood, collected 28 days after the second AZD1222 dose. The receptors stem from an adult who received the AZD1222 COVID-19 vaccine.

The chain couples TRBV7-3 to TRBJ2-5; D is possibly TRBD2 (7 bases). Germline CDR1 and CDR2: SGHTA and FQGTGA. V was cut by 5 bases and J by 5 bases, with 15 bases left in between. The CDR3 totals 14 residues. CDR3 nucleotide sequence: TGTGCCAGCAGCCCCGGGGGGCCTGTCGAGACCCAGTACTTC. Translation gives CASSPGGPVETQYF.

J is TRBJ1-1 and V is TRBV7-2; D ambiguous. CDR1 is SGHTA and CDR2 is FQGNSA in the germline V gene. Trimming took 0 bases from V and 0 from J, leaving 8 bases between them. The CDR3 has 15 amino acids. Written as DNA, the CDR3 is TGTGCCAGCAGCTTAGCGTCAGGAGTGAACACTGAAGCTTTCTTT. Translation: CASSLASGVNTEAFF.

This chain joins TRBV4-3 and TRBJ1-2; D is perhaps TRBD1 (6 bases). V was trimmed by 5 bases and J by 8 bases, leaving 21 bases between them. CDR1 and CDR2 from the germline V gene are LGHNA and YSLEER. This CDR3 contains 15 residues. CDR3: CASSERLGDNRGYTF. The CDR3, as DNA: TGCGCCAGCAGCGAACGCCTCGGGGACAATAGGGGCTACACCTTC.

This chain connects TRBV25-1 to TRBJ1-1; possibly TRBD1 for D (5 bases). Germline V gene data show CDR1 as MGHDK and CDR2 as SYGVNS. The CDR3 is 12 amino acids. The ends were cut back, 5 bases at V and 4 bases at J, with 8 bases in the middle. The DNA for the CDR3 is TGTGCCAGCAGTAGTGGGGGCACTGAAGCTTTCTTT. Its translation: CASSSGGTEAFF.

This clone has only one observation. The chain uses TRBV4-1 and TRBJ2-3, with 8 positions matching TRBD1. With V trimmed by 5 bases and J by 3 bases, 4 bases remained unmatched. CDR1 and CDR2 (germline): MGHRA, YSYEKL. This CDR3 region has 14 residues. CDR3 sequence reads: CASSDRGATDTQYF. The CDR3 DNA sequence: TGCGCCAGCAGCGACAGGGGAGCGACAGATACGCAGTATTTT.

The V and J genes are TRBV7-2 and TRBJ2-5; 15 nucleotides match TRBD2. J lost 4 bases, V lost 4 bases, and 10 bases had no gene match. Per germline, CDR1 SGHTA and CDR2 FQGNSA. The CDR3 loop spans 18 amino acids. This CDR3 reads CASSSSRTSGGAGETQYF. As DNA, the CDR3 is TGTGCCAGCAGCTCCTCTCGGACTAGCGGGGGGGCCGGAGAGACCCAGTACTTC.

A single count supports this clone. V usage is TRBV5-4 and J usage is TRBJ2-1, with 14 bases fitting TRBD2. CDR1 SGHNT and CDR2 YYREEE come from the germline V gene (reference sequence). The CDR3 is 16 residues long. The V segment lost 2 bases and the J segment 7 bases; nucleotides outside the gene matches: 5. The CDR3, as DNA: TGTGCCAGCAGCTTCGGACTAGCGGGGGGCTCTAATGAGCAGTTCTTC. Translating gives CASSFGLAGGSNEQFF.

The chain recombines TRBV11-2 with TRBJ1-3; D unresolved. V was cut by 4 bases and J by 0 bases, with 19 bases left in between. The length of the CDR3 is 18 residues. Per germline, CDR1 SGHAT and CDR2 FQNNGV. The CDR3 DNA follows: TGTGCCAGCAGCTCCCTGACGGGGTCCGGATACTCTGGAAACACCATATATTTT. Protein: CASSSLTGSGYSGNTIYF.

J is TRBJ1-4 and V is TRBV27, with 11 positions matching TRBD1. After removal of 7 bases from V and 3 bases from J, the junction contained 4 bases not matched to a gene. CDR3 length equals 15 residues. The germline V gene encodes CDR1 MNHEY and CDR2 SMNVEV (reference sequence). CDR3 sequence: CASTGTGGANEKLFF. DNA of the CDR3: TGTGCCAGCACCGGGACAGGGGGGGCTAATGAAAAACTGTTTTTT.

A word on this clone: Other DNA sequences in this sample translate to the same CDR3. The chain has TRBV3-1 (or the pseudogene TRBV3-2) and TRBJ2-3, with 8 nucleotides matching TRBD2. V was pared by 0 bases and J by 2 bases, with 4 bases of the junction left unmatched. There are 16 residues in the CDR3. CDR1 is LGHDT, CDR2 YNNKEL, per germline (reference sequence). CDR3 bases: TGTGCCAGCAGCCAAGACGTAGCGGGAAACACAGATACGCAGTATTTT. This gives the protein CASSQDVAGNTDTQYF.

This sequence joins TRBV4-1 and TRBJ1-4; 8 positions agree with TRBD1. Germline loops: CDR1 MGHRA, CDR2 YSYEKL. V was clipped by 3 bases and J by 5 bases; unmatched bases: 11. This CDR3 comprises 17 residues. The CDR3 is CASSHRDTGGGNEKLFF. The CDR3 bases are TGCGCCAGCAGCCACCGTGATACAGGGGGGGGAAATGAAAAACTGTTTTTT.

The chain joins TRBV28 to TRBJ1-4; D unclear. In germline, CDR1 is MDHEN, CDR2 SYDVKM. The V end was cut by 3 bases, the J end by 0 bases, with 5 bases between. The CDR3 loop spans 14 amino acids. This CDR3 is CASSFASTNEKLFF. The DNA of the CDR3 is TGTGCCAGCAGTTTTGCATCAACTAATGAAAAACTGTTTTTT.

In DNA, the CDR3 is TGTGCCGGGCGCCTGGACAGGGATATCCTTGGCTACACCTTC. Its protein is CAGRLDRDILGYTF. The chain uses TRBV2 and TRBJ1-2, with TRBD1 identical over 8 bases. J lost 7 bases, V lost 11 bases, and 15 bases had no gene match. Germline loops: CDR1 SNHLY, CDR2 FYNNEI. CDR3 length: 14 amino acids.

The chain uses TRBV2 and TRBJ1-2; tentatively, D is TRBD1 (5 bases). This CDR3 is 14 amino acids long. V was shortened by 2 bases and J by 6 bases, with 13 bases between the two germline ends. Germline values: CDR1 SNHLY, CDR2 FYNNEI. The CDR3 sequence: CASSERGVEDGYTF. The CDR3 DNA reads TGTGCCAGCAGTGAAAGGGGCGTTGAAGATGGCTACACCTTC.

This chain joins TRBV6-7 and TRBJ1-2; weak D call: TRBD1 (5 bases). TRBV6-7 is given ORF status, its function remaining uncertain. V lost 7 bases and J 1 base, leaving 13 bases between the germline ends. CDR3 length equals 14 residues. CDR3 amino acids: CASTRAGINYGYTF. The CDR3 DNA reads TGTGCCAGCACAAGGGCAGGGATTAACTATGGCTACACCTTC.

This clone was seen a few times. V gene TRBV11-3 combines with J gene TRBJ1-1, with D uncertain. The germline V gene has CDR1 SGHNT and CDR2 YENEEA. Trimming removed 1 base from V and 3 bases from J, with 12 bases in between. The CDR3 totals 15 residues. The CDR3 coding sequence is TGTGCCAGCAGCTTAGTAACGGTGGACTACACTGAAGCTTTCTTT. Its protein product is CASSLVTVDYTEAFF.

The chain joins TRBV6-2 or TRBV6-3 to TRBJ2-7; 7 bases agree with TRBD2. Germline CDR1 is MNHEY and CDR2 is SVGEGT. V shed 2 bases and J 2 bases; nucleotides not matched to a gene: 6. The CDR3 sequence is 15 residues long. CDR3 nucleotide sequence: TGTGCCAGCAGTTACGGAGCGGGGCCGACCTACGAGCAGTACTTC. This codes for CASSYGAGPTYEQYF.

The chain has TRBV6-5 and TRBJ1-2, with D possibly being TRBD1 (6 bases). This CDR3 is built from 16 residues. V was clipped by 0 bases and J by 4 bases, with 15 bases between them. Germline loops: CDR1 MNHEY, CDR2 SVGAGI. The CDR3 protein is CASSYSYRASVYGYTF. In nucleotides, the CDR3 is TGTGCCAGCAGTTACTCCTACAGGGCTAGTGTCTATGGCTACACCTTC.

The chain combines TRBV27 with TRBJ2-7, with TRBD2 matching over 11 bases. The CDR3 runs 15 residues. The trim removed 8 bases at V and 0 bases at J, leaving 6 bases unmatched. Per germline, CDR1 MNHEY and CDR2 SMNVEV (reference sequence). This chain's CDR3 is CASGLAGGSSYEQYF. In DNA form, the CDR3 reads TGTGCCAGCGGCCTAGCGGGGGGTTCCTCCTACGAGCAGTACTTC.